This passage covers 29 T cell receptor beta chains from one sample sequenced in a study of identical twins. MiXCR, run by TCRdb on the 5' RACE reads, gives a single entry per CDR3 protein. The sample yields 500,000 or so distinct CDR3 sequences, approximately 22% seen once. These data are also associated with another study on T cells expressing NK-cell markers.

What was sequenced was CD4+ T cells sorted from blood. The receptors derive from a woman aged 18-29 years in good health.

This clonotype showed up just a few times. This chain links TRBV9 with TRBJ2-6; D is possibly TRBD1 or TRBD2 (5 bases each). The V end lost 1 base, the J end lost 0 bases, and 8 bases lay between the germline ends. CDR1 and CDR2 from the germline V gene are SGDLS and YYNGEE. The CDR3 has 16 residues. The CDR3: CASSVSGGSGANVLTF. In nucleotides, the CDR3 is TGTGCCAGCAGCGTAAGTGGGGGCTCTGGGGCCAACGTCCTGACTTTC.

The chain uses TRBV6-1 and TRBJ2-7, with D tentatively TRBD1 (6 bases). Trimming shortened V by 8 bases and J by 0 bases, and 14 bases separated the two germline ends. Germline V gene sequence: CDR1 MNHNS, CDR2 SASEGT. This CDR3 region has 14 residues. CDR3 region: CASGDRTASYEQYF. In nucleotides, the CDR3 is TGTGCCAGCGGCGACAGGACAGCCTCCTACGAGCAGTACTTC.

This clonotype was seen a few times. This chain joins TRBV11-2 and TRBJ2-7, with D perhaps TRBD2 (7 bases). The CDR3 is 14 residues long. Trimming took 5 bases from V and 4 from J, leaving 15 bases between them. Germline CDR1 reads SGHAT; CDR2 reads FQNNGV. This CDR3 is CASSIFGGLYEQYF. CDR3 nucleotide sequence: TGTGCCAGCAGCATCTTCGGGGGGCTATACGAGCAGTACTTC. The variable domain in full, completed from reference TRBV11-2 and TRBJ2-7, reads EAGVAQSPRYKIIEKRQSVAFWCNPISGHATLYWYQQILGQGPKLLIQFQNNGVVDDSQLPKDRFSAERLKGVDSTLKIQPAKLEDSAVYLCASSIFGGLYEQYFGPGTRLTVT.

CDR3: CASSRGQRELNEQYF. The CDR3 region has the DNA TGCGCCAGCTCCCGAGGCCAAAGGGAACTCAACGAGCAGTACTTC. This rearrangement joins TRBV5-1 to TRBJ2-7; D call uncertain. V lost 7 bases, J lost 5 bases, and 22 bases lay in between. Germline CDR1 SGHRS, CDR2 YFSETQ. CDR3 length: 15 residues.

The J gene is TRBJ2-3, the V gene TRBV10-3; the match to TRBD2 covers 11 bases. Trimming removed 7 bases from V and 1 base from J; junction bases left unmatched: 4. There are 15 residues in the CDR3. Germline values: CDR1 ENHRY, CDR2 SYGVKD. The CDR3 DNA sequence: TGTGCCATCACGGGGACTAGCGGACGCACAGATACGCAGTATTTT. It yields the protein CAITGTSGRTDTQYF.

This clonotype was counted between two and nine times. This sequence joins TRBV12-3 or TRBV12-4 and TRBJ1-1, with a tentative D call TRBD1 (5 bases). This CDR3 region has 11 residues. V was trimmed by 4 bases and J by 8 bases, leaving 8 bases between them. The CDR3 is CASSYNREAFF. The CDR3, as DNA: TGTGCCAGCAGTTACAACAGGGAAGCTTTCTTT.

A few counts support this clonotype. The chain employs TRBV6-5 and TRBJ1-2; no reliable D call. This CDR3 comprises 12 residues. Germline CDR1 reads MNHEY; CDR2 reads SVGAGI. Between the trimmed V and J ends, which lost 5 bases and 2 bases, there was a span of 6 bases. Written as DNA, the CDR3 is TGTGCCAGCAGTGTGGCAAACTATGGCTACACCTTC. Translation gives CASSVANYGYTF.

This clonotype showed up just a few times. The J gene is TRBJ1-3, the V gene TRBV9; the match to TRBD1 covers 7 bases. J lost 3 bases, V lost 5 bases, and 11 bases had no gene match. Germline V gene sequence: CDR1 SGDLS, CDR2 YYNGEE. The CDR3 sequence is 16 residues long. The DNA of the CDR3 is TGTGCCAGCAGTGAAGGTACAGGGGAACTTGGAAACACCATATATTTT. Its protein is CASSEGTGELGNTIYF.

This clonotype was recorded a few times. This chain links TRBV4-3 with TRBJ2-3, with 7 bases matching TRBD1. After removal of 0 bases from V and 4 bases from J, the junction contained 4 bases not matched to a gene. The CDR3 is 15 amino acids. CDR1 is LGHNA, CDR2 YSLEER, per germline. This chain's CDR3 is CASSQDMQGADTQYF. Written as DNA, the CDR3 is TGCGCCAGCAGCCAAGATATGCAGGGGGCAGATACGCAGTATTTT.

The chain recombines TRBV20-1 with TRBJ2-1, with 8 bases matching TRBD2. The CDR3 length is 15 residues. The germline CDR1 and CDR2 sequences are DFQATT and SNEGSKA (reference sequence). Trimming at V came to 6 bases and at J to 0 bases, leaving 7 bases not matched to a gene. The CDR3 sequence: CSAPTGTSSYNEQFF. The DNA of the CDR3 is TGCAGTGCCCCGACCGGGACTAGCTCCTACAATGAGCAGTTCTTC.

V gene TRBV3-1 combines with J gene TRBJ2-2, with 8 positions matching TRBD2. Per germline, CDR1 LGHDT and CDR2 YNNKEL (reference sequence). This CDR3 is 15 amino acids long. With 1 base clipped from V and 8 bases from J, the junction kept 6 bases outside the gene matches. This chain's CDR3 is CASSQGGLVMGELFF. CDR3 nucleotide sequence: TGTGCCAGCAGCCAAGGGGGACTAGTGATGGGGGAGCTGTTTTTT. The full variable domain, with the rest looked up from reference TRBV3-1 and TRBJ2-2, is DTAVSQTPKYLVTQMGNDKSIKCEQNLGHDTMYWYKQDSKKFLKIMFSYNNKELIINETVPNRFSPKSPDKAHLNLHINSLELGDSAVYFCASSQGGLVMGELFFGEGSRLTVL.

In nucleotides, the CDR3 is TGCAGTGCTACCCGGACTAGCGTCTACAATGAGCAGTTCTTC. This codes for CSATRTSVYNEQFF. The gene calls are TRBV20-1 and TRBJ2-1, with 9 bases aligning to TRBD2. CDR3 length: 14 amino acids. With 4 bases clipped from V and 3 bases from J, the junction kept 4 bases outside the gene matches. Germline V gene data show CDR1 as DFQATT and CDR2 as SNEGSKA (reference sequence).

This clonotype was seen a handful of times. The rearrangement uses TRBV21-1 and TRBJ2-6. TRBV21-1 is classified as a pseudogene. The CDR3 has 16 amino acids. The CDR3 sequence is CASSKGGGSGANVLTF. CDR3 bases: TGTGCCAGCAGCAAAGGCGGCGGCTCTGGGGCCAACGTCCTGACTTTC.

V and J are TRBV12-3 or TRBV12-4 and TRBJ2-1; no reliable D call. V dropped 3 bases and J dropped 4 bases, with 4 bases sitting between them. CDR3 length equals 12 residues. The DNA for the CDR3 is TGTGCCAGCAGTTTTCCTTACAATGAGCAGTTCTTC. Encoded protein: CASSFPYNEQFF.

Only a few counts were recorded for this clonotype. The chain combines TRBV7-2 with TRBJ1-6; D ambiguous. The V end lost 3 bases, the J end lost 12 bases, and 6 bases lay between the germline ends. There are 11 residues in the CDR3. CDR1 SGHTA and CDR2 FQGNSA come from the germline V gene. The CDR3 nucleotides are TGTGCCAGCAGCTTTTATGGACCCCTCCACTTT. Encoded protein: CASSFYGPLHF.

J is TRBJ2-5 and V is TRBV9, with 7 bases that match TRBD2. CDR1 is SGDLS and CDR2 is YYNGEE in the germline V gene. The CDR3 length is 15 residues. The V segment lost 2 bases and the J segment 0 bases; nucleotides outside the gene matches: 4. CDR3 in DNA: TGTGCCAGCAGCGTCTCAGCGGGAAACCAAGAGACCCAGTACTTC. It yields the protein CASSVSAGNQETQYF.

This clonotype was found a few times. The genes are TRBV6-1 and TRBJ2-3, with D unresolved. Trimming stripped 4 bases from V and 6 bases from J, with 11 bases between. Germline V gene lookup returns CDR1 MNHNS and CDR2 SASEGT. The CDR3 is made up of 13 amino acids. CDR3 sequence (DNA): TGTGCCAGCAGTGTTGGGCGCTATGATACGCAGTATTTT. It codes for CASSVGRYDTQYF.

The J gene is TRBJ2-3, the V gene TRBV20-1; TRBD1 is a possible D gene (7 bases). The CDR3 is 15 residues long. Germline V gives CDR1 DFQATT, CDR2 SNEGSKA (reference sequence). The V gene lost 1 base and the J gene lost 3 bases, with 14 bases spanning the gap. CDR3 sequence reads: CSARAQGGRTDTQYF. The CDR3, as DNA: TGCAGTGCTAGAGCCCAGGGGGGTCGAACAGATACGCAGTATTTT.

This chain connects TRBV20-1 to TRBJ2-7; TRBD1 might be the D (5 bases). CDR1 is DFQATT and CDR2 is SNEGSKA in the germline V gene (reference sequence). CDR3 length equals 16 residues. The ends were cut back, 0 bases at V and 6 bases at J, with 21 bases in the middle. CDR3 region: CSARDHGRTRKGEQYF. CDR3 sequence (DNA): TGCAGTGCTAGAGATCATGGGCGGACAAGGAAGGGCGAGCAGTACTTC.

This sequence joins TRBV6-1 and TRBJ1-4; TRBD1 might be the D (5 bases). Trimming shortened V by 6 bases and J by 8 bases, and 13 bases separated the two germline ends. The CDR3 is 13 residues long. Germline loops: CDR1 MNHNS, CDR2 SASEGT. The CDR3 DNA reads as TGTGCCAGCAGATCGGGACGTTCAGAAAAACTGTTTTTT. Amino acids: CASRSGRSEKLFF.

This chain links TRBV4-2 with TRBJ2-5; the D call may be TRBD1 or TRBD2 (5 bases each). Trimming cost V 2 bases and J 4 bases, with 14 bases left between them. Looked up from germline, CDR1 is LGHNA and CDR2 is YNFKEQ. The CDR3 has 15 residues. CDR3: CASSQRDRGLETQYF. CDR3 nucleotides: TGTGCCAGCAGCCAACGGGACCGCGGGTTAGAGACCCAGTACTTC.

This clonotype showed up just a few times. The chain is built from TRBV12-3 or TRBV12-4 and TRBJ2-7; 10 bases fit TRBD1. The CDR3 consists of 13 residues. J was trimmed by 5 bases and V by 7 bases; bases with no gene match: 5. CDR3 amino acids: CASNRDRGHEQYF. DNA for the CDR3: TGTGCCAGCAATCGGGACAGGGGACACGAGCAGTACTTC.

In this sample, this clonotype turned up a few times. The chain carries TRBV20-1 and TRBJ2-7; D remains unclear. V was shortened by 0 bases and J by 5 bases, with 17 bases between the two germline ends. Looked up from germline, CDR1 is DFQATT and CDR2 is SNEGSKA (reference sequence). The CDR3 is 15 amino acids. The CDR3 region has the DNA TGCAGTGCTAGAGACCCCTCGCGTTTTTCTGACGAGCAGTACTTC. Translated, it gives CSARDPSRFSDEQYF.

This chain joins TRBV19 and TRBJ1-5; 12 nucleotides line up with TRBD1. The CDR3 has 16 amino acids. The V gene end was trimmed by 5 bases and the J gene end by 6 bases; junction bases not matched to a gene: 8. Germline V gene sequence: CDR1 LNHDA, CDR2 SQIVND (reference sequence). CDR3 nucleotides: TGTGCCAGTAGTTCTTGGGGACAGGGGGCGAGTCAGCCCCAGCATTTT. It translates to CASSSWGQGASQPQHF. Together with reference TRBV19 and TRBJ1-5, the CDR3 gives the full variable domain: DGGITQSPKYLFRKEGQNVTLSCEQNLNHDAMYWYRQDPGQGLRLIYYSQIVNDFQKGDIAEGYSVSREKKESFPLTVTSAQKNPTAFYLCASSSWGQGASQPQHFGDGTRLSIL.

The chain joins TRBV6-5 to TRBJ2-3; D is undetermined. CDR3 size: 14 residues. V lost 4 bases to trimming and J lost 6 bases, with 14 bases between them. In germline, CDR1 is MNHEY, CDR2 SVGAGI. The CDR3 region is CASSSRARVDTQYF. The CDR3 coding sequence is TGTGCCAGCAGTTCCCGGGCCAGAGTGGATACGCAGTATTTT.

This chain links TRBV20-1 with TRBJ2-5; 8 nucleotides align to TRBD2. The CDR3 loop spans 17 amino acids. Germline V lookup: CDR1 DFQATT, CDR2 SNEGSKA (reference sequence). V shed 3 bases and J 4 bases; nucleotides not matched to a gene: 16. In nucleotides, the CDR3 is TGCAGTGCTAGTGGGGCGTCTAGCGGGCAACGAGGAGAGACCCAGTACTTC. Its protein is CSASGASSGQRGETQYF.

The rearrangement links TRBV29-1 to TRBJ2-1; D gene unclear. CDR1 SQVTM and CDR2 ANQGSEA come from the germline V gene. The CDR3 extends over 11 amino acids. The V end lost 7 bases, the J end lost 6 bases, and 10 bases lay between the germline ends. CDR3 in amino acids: CSGDKTNEQFF. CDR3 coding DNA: TGCAGCGGAGACAAGACCAATGAGCAGTTCTTC.

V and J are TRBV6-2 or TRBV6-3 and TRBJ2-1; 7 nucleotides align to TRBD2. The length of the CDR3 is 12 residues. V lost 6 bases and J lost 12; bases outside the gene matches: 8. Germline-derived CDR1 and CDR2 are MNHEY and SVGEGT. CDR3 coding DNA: TGTGCCAGCAGCCGACGACTAGCCTGGCAGTTCTTC. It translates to CASSRRLAWQFF.

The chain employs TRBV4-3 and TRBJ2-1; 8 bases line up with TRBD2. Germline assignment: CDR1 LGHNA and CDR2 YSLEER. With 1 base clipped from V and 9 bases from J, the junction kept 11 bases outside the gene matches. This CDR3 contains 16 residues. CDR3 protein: CASSQVPASGRTEQFF. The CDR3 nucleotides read TGCGCCAGCAGCCAAGTTCCGGCTAGCGGGCGGACTGAGCAGTTCTTC.